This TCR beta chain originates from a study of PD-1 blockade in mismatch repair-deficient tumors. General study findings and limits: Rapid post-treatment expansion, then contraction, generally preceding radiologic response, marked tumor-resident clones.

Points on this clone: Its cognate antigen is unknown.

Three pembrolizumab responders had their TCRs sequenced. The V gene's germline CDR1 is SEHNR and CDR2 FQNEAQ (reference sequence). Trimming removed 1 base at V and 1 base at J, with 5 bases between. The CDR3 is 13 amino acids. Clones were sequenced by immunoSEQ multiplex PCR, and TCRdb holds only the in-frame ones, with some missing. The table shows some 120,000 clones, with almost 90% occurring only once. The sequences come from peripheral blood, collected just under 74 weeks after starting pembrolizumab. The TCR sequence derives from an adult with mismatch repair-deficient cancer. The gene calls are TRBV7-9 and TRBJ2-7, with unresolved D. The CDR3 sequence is CASSLDPSYEQYF. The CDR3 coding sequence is TGTGCCAGCAGCTTAGACCCGTCCTACGAGCAGTACTTC. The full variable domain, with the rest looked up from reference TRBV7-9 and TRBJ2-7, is DTGVSQNPRHKITKRGQNVTFRCDPISEHNRLYWYRQTLGQGPEFLTYFQNEAQLEKSRLLSDRFSAERPKGSFSTLEIQRTEQGDSAMYLCASSLDPSYEQYFGPGTRLTVT.